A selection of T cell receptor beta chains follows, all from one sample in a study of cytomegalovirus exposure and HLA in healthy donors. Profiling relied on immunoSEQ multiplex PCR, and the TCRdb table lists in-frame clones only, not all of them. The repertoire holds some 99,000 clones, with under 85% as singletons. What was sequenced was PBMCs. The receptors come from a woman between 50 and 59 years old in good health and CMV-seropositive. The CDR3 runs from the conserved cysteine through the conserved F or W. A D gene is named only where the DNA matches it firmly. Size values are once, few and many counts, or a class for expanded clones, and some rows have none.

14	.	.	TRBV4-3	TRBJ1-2	CASSQDGPDGGYTF	TGCGCCAGCAGCCAAGATGGGCCAGATGGTGGCTACACCTTC
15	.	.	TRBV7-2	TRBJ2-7	CASSLDPGSPYEQYF	TGTGCCAGCAGCTTAGACCCCGGGTCCCCTTACGAGCAGTACTTC
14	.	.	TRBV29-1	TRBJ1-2	CSVEPWALTYGYTF	TGCAGCGTTGAACCGTGGGCCCTAACCTATGGCTACACCTTC
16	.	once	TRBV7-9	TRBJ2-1	CSSSRALQRAYNEQFF	TGTTCCAGCAGCCGCGCCCTCCAGCGGGCCTACAATGAGCAGTTCTTC
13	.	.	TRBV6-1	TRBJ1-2	CASSETVVYGYTF	TGTGCCAGCAGTGAGACAGTTGTCTATGGCTACACCTTC
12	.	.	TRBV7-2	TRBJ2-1	CASSLARSAQFF	TGTGCCAGCAGCTTAGCGCGGTCTGCGCAGTTCTTC
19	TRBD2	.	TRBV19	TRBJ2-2	CASSPKGPSSGRARWELFF	TGTGCCAGTAGTCCCAAGGGCCCCTCTAGCGGGAGGGCCAGATGGGAGCTGTTTTTT
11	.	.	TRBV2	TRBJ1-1	CASGGGREAFF	TGTGCCAGCGGGGGGGGTAGAGAAGCTTTCTTT
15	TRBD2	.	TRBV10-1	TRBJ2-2	CASSAGGPYTGELFF	TGCGCCAGCAGTGCGGGAGGGCCCTACACCGGGGAGCTGTTTTTT
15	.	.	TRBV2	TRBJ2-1	CASSPRGGGFNEQFF	TGTGCCAGCAGTCCTCGTGGCGGGGGCTTTAATGAGCAGTTCTTC
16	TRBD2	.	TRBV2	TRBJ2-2	CASSERLAGITGELFF	TGTGCCAGCAGTGAAAGGCTAGCGGGAATCACCGGGGAGCTGTTTTTT
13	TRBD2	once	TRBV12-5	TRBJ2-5	CASGGGYQETQYF	TGTGCTAGTGGGGGGGGGTACCAAGAGACCCAGTACTTC
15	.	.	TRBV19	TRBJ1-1	CASSIDTGMNTEAFF	TGTGCCAGTAGTATAGATACAGGGATGAACACTGAAGCTTTCTTT
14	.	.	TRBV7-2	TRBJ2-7	CASSLRGQDYEQYF	TGTGCCAGCAGCTTACGTGGTCAGGACTACGAGCAGTACTTC
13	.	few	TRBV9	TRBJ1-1	CASSPRGTPPAFF	TGTGCCAGCAGCCCAAGGGGGACCCCTCCGGCTTTCTTT
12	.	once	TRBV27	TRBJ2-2	CASSWGTGELLF	TGTGCCAGCAGTTGGGGTACCGGGGAGCTGCTTTTT
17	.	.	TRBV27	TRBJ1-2	CASSPQAGGKGDYGYTF	TGTGCCAGCAGTCCCCAGGCGGGGGGGAAGGGGGACTATGGCTACACCTTC
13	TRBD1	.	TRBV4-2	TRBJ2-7	CASSLTGEGEQYF	TGTGCCAGCAGCCTTACAGGGGAAGGCGAGCAGTACTTC
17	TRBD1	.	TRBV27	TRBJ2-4	CASSPGQAWIAKNIQYF	TGTGCCAGCAGTCCGGGACAGGCCTGGATAGCCAAAAACATTCAGTACTTC
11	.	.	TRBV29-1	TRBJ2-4	CSALLRDTQYF	TGCAGCGCTTTACTCCGGGACACCCAGTACTTC
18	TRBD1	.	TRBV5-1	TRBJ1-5	CASSGTAPTAFSNQPQHF	TGCGCCAGCAGTGGGACAGCCCCGACTGCTTTTAGCAATCAGCCCCAGCATTTT
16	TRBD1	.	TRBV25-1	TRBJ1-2	CASSESRTGGTGGYTF	TGTGCCAGCAGTGAATCCCGGACAGGGGGAACGGGTGGCTACACCTTC
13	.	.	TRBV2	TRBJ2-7	CASSISPSYEQYF	TGTGCCAGCAGCATTTCACCGAGCTACGAGCAGTACTTC
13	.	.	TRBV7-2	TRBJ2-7	CASSLGYQREQYF	TGTGCCAGCAGCTTAGGGTACCAGCGAGAGCAGTACTTC
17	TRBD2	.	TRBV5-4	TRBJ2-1	CASSLEPSGNPRGEQFF	TGTGCCAGCAGCTTGGAGCCTAGCGGAAATCCGAGGGGTGAGCAGTTCTTC
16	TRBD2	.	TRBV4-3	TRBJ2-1	CASSQDWRGRANEQFF	TGCGCCAGCAGCCAAGATTGGCGCGGGAGGGCAAATGAGCAGTTCTTC
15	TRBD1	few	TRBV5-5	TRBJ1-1	CASSLVGQGATEAFF	TGTGCCAGCAGCTTGGTTGGACAGGGGGCTACTGAAGCTTTCTTT
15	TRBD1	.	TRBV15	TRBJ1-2	CATSRDGGQDYGYTF	TGTGCCACCAGCAGAGATGGTGGACAGGACTATGGCTACACCTTC
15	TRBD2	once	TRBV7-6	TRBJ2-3	CASSLGGSVTDTQYF	TGTGCCAGCAGCTTAGGCGGGAGCGTCACAGATACGCAGTATTTT
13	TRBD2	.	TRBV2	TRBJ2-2	CASRLTSPGELFF	TGTGCCAGCAGACTGACTAGCCCCGGGGAGCTGTTTTTT
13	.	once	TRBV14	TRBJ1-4	CASSLRDSSKLFF	TGTGCCAGCAGCCTCCGAGACAGTTCAAAACTGTTTTTT
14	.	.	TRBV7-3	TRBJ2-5	CASSPGGSRETQYF	TGTGCCAGCAGCCCAGGGGGGAGTAGGGAGACCCAGTACTTC
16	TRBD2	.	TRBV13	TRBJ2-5	CASSYRPGGREETQYF	TGTGCCAGCAGCTACCGACCGGGCGGGAGGGAGGAGACCCAGTACTTC
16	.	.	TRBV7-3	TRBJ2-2	CASSFTGLRGTGELFF	TGTGCCAGCAGCTTCACGGGCCTTAGGGGGACCGGGGAGCTGTTTTTT
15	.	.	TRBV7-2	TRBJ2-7	CASSQTGASSYEQYF	TGTGCCAGCAGCCAGACGGGAGCCTCCTCCTACGAGCAGTACTTC
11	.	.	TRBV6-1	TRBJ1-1	CASLVYTEAFF	TGTGCCAGCCTTGTCTACACTGAAGCTTTCTTT
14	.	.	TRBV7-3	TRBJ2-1	CASSLMQGYNEQFF	TGTGCCAGCAGCTTAATGCAGGGCTACAATGAGCAGTTCTTC
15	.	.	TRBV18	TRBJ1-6	CASSPPQGDNSPLHF	TGTGCCAGCTCACCACCACAGGGTGATAATTCACCCCTCCACTTT